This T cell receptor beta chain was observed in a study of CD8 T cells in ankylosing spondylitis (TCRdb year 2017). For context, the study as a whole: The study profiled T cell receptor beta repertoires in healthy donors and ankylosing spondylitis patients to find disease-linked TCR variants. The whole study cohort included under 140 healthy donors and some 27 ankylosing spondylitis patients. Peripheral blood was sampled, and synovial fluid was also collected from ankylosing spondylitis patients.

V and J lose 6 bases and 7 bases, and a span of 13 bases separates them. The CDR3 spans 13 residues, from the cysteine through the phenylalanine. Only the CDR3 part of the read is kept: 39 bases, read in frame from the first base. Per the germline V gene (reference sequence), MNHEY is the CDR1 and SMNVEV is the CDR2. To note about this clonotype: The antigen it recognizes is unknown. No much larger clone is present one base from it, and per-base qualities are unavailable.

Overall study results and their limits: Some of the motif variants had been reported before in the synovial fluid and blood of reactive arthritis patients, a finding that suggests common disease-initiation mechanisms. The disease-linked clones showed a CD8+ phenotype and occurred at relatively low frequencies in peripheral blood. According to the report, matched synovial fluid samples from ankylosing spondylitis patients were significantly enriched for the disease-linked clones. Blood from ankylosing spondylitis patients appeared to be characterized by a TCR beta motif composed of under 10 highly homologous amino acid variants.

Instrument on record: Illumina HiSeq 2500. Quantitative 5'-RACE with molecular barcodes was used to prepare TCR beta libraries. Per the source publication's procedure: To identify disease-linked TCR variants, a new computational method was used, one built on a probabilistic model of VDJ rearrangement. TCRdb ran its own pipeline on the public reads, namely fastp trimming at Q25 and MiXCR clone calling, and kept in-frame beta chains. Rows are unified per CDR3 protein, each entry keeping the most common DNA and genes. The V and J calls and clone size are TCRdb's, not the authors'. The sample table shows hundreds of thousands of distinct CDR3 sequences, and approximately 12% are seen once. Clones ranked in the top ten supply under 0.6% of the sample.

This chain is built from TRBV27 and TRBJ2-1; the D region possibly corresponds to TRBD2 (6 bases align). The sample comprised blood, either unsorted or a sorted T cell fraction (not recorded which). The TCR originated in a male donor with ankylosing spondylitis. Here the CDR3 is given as CASRYPEGNEQFF. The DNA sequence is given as TGTGCCAGCAGATACCCGGAGGGGAATGAGCAGTTCTTC.